The 17 T cell receptor beta chains below all came from one sample that was sequenced in a study of radiation and T cells in renal cell carcinoma. The sample's time point: baseline pretreatment blood. Treatment given: 15 Gy SBRT to primary tumor, nephrectomy 4 weeks later. Clones were sequenced by immunoSEQ multiplex PCR, and TCRdb holds only the in-frame ones, with some missing. The sample lists approximately 140,000 clones, over 80% occurring once. The input for sequencing was blood, taken from a patient whose treatment included radiotherapy and nephrectomy. The receptors here all came from a woman in her forties or fifties with renal cell carcinoma.

This chain uses TRBV9 with TRBJ2-2; no firm D call. This CDR3 has 10 residues. CDR1 and CDR2 (germline): SGDLS, YYNGEE. The V and J ends lost 6 bases and 6 bases respectively, with 3 bases between them. CDR3 bases: TGTGCCAGCACCGCCGGGGAGCTGTTTTTT. This gives the protein CASTAGELFF.

This chain joins TRBV5-4 and TRBJ2-1; 7 positions agree with TRBD1. The CDR3 covers 16 residues. Germline CDR1 and CDR2: SGHNT and YYREEE (reference sequence). V lost 4 bases to trimming and J lost 0 bases; unmatched junction nucleotides: 7. The CDR3 DNA sequence: TGTGCCAGCAGCATGGGGACAGAGTACTCCTACAATGAGCAGTTCTTC. Protein: CASSMGTEYSYNEQFF.

The chain employs TRBV7-2 and TRBJ1-2; D is unresolved. The CDR3 runs to 12 residues. The ends were cut back, 1 base at V and 7 bases at J, with 7 bases in the middle. Germline V CDR1 and CDR2: SGHTA, FQGNSA. CDR3 nucleotides: TGTGCCAGCAGCTTAGAAGTGTCTGGCTACACCTTC. It translates to CASSLEVSGYTF.

This clone was seen a few times. This chain connects TRBV4-1 to TRBJ2-1; D is possibly TRBD2 (6 bases). The CDR3 is made up of 14 amino acids. Between the trimmed V and J ends, which lost 0 bases and 4 bases, there was a span of 7 bases. Germline values: CDR1 MGHRA, CDR2 YSYEKL. In nucleotides, the CDR3 is TGCGCCAGCAGCCAAGAGGAGGGTTACAATGAGCAGTTCTTC. Residues: CASSQEEGYNEQFF.

The rearrangement links TRBV28 to TRBJ1-2; the D gene is possibly TRBD1 (6 bases). Germline lookup yields CDR1 MDHEN and CDR2 SYDVKM. This CDR3 has 12 amino acids. V lost 4 bases, J lost 8 bases, and 11 bases lay in between. This CDR3 reads CASSSGAEGYTF. DNA for the CDR3: TGTGCCAGCAGTTCAGGGGCTGAGGGCTACACCTTC.

The chain recombines TRBV7-2 with TRBJ1-1; TRBD1 aligns across 11 bases. V dropped 5 bases and J dropped 5; count of bases not matched to a gene: 10. This CDR3 is 16 amino acids long. The V gene's germline CDR1 is SGHTA and CDR2 FQGNSA. This chain's CDR3 is CASSPMAGTGGTEAFF. The CDR3 DNA reads TGTGCCAGCAGCCCCATGGCGGGGACAGGGGGTACTGAAGCTTTCTTT.

The chain links TRBV7-9 to TRBJ1-4, with TRBD1 as a possible D gene (6 bases). Trimming pared 6 bases from V and 1 base from J, leaving 12 bases between. CDR3 length: 15 amino acids. CDR1 is SEHNR and CDR2 is FQNEAQ in the germline V gene (reference sequence). CDR3 coding DNA: TGTGCCAGCAGACCCTGGACAGAAACTAATGAAAAACTGTTTTTT. Amino acid sequence: CASRPWTETNEKLFF.

This clone was seen a handful of times. The chain employs TRBV18 and TRBJ1-1; possibly TRBD1 for D (5 bases). CDR3 size: 15 residues. Germline V CDR1 and CDR2: KGHSH, LQKENI. Trimming removed 0 bases from V and 4 bases from J, with 12 bases in between. The CDR3: CASSPPLQGGTEAFF. DNA for the CDR3: TGTGCCAGCTCACCACCACTTCAGGGAGGCACTGAAGCTTTCTTT.

The gene calls are TRBV5-1 and TRBJ2-5; 8 nucleotides agree with TRBD2. The CDR3 runs to 12 residues. The ends lost 4 bases at V and 12 bases at J; junction bases unmatched: 8. Germline-derived CDR1 and CDR2 are SGHRS and YFSETQ. The CDR3 bases are TGCGCCAGCAGCGTTAGCGGGATGTCGGAGTACTTC. Its protein product is CASSVSGMSEYF.

The chain links TRBV6-5 to TRBJ2-1; weak D call: TRBD1 (5 bases). CDR3 length: 13 residues. Trimming removed 6 bases from V and 7 bases from J, with 13 bases in between. Germline-derived CDR1 and CDR2 are MNHEY and SVGAGI. Here the CDR3 DNA reads TGTGCCAGCAGATCAACAGGAAATAATGAGCAGTTCTTC. Its protein product is CASRSTGNNEQFF.

The V and J genes are TRBV6-6 and TRBJ2-5; TRBD2 aligns across 10 bases. The V gene end was trimmed by 6 bases and the J gene end by 4 bases; junction bases not matched to a gene: 8. The CDR3 extends over 15 amino acids. CDR1 and CDR2 from the germline V gene are MNHNY and SVGAGI (reference sequence). The CDR3: CASRLAGGPGETQYF. The DNA of the CDR3 is TGTGCCAGCAGATTAGCGGGGGGCCCAGGAGAGACCCAGTACTTC.

V and J are TRBV30 and TRBJ1-3; D is unresolved. V was shortened by 3 bases and J by 0 bases, with 18 bases between the two germline ends. The CDR3 is made up of 17 amino acids. Germline V CDR1 and CDR2: GTSNPN, SVGIG (reference sequence). The DNA of the CDR3 is TGTGCCTGGAGCCCTTCGGGCGGAAGACTCTCTGGAAACACCATATATTTT. This translates into CAWSPSGGRLSGNTIYF.

The sample holds one count of this clone. The chain couples TRBV10-3 to TRBJ2-7, with D possibly TRBD1 on 6 matching bases. Looked up from germline, CDR1 is ENHRY and CDR2 is SYGVKD. Trimming removed 6 bases at V and 3 bases at J, with 15 bases between. The CDR3 runs to 14 residues. Written as DNA, the CDR3 is TGTGCCATCAGAGAACCACAGGGTGGCTACGAGCAGTACTTC. Protein sequence: CAIREPQGGYEQYF.

The CDR3 sequence is CASSQKDPNYTF. DNA for the CDR3: TGTGCCAGCTCACAAAAGGACCCCAATTACACCTTC. V and J are TRBV18 and TRBJ1-2; D not resolved. The CDR3 has 12 residues. Germline CDR1 is KGHSH and CDR2 is LQKENI. The V end lost 4 bases, the J end lost 11 bases, and 14 bases lay between the germline ends.

V usage is TRBV27 and J usage is TRBJ2-2; D gene uncertain. Trimming stripped 6 bases from V and 9 bases from J, with 11 bases between. Germline V gives CDR1 MNHEY, CDR2 SMNVEV (reference sequence). This CDR3 is 12 amino acids long. CDR3 sequence reads: CASSSRLRELFF. The CDR3 nucleotides read TGTGCCAGCAGCTCTCGCCTTCGGGAGCTGTTTTTT.

The J gene is TRBJ1-5, the V gene TRBV19; a possible D gene is TRBD1 (6 bases). There are 14 residues in the CDR3. Trimming took 5 bases from V and 8 from J, leaving 16 bases between them. Germline values: CDR1 LNHDA, CDR2 SQIVND (reference sequence). CDR3 in DNA: TGTGCCAGTAGTTGGGCCAGGGGAACGGAGCCCCAGCATTTT. This encodes CASSWARGTEPQHF.

V and J are TRBV4-3 and TRBJ2-2; 7 positions match TRBD2. Unmatched junction bases numbered 11, after V lost 0 bases and J lost 7 bases. This CDR3 comprises 17 residues. From germline, CDR1 is LGHNA and CDR2 YSLEER. In DNA form, the CDR3 reads TGCGCCAGCAGCCAAGATCTTGGCGGGAGTATTGGCGGGGAGCTGTTTTTT. It is translated as CASSQDLGGSIGGELFF.